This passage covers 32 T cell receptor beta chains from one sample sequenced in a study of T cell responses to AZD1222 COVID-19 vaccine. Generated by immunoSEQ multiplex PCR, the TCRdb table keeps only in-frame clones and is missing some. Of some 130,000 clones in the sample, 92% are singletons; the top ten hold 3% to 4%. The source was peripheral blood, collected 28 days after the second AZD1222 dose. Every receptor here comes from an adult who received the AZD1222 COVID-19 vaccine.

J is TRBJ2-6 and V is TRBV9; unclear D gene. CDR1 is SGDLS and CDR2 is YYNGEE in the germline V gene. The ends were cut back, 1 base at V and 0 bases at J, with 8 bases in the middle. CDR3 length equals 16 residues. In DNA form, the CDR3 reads TGTGCCAGCAGCGTATTTCACAGCTCTGGGGCCAACGTCCTGACTTTC. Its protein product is CASSVFHSSGANVLTF. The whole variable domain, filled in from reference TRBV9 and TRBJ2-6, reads DSGVTQTPKHLITATGQRVTLRCSPRSGDLSVYWYQQSLDQGLQFLIQYYNGEERAKGNILERFSAQQFPDLHSELNLSSLELGDSALYFCASSVFHSSGANVLTFGAGSRLTVL.

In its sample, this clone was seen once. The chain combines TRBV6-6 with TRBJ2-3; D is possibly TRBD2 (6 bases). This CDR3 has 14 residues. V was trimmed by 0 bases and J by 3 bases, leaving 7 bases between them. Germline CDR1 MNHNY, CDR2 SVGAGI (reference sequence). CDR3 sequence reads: CASSYSRGTDTQYF. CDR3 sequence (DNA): TGTGCCAGCAGTTACTCCCGGGGGACAGATACGCAGTATTTT.

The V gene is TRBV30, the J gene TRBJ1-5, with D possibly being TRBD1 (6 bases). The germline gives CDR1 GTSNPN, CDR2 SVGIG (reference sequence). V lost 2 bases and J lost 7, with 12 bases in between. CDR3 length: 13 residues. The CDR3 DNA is TGTGCCTGGAGTAACGGGGGCGGACAGCCCCAGCATTTT. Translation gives CAWSNGGGQPQHF.

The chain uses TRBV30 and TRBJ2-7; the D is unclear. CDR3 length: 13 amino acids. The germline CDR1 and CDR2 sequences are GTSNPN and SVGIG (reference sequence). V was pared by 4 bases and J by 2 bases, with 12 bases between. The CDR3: CAWTAQVAYEQYF. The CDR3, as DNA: TGTGCCTGGACCGCCCAGGTGGCCTACGAGCAGTACTTC.

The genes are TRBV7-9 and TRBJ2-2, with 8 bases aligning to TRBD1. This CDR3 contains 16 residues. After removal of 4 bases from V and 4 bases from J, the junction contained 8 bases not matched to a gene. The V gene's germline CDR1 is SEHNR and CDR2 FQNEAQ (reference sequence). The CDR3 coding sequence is TGTGCCAGCAGCTCTACCGGACAGGGTCGCACCGGGGAGCTGTTTTTT. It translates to CASSSTGQGRTGELFF.

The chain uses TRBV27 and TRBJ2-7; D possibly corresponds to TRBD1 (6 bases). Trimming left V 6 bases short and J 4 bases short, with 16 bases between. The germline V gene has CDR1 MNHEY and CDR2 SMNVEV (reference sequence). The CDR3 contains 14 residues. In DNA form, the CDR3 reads TGTGCCAGCAGCACATCCGGGACAATATACGAGCAGTACTTC. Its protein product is CASSTSGTIYEQYF.

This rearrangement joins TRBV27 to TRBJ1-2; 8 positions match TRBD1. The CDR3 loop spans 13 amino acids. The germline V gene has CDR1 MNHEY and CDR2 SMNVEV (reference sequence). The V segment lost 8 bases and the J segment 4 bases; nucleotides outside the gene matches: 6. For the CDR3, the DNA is TGTGCCAGCGCAGGGGGCAGCAGCTATGGCTACACCTTC. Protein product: CASAGGSSYGYTF.

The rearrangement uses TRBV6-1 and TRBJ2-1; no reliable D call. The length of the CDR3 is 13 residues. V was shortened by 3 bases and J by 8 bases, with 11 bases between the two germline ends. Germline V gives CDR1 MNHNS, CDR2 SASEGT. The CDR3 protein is CASSDPGVDEQFF. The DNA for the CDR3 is TGTGCCAGCAGTGACCCGGGTGTCGATGAGCAGTTCTTC.

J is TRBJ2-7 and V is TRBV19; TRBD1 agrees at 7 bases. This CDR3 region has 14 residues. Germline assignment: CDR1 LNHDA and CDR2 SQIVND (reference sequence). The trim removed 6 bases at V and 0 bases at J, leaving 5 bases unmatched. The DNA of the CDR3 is TGTGCCAGTAGCCCACAGGGGAGCTCCTACGAGCAGTACTTC. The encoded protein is CASSPQGSSYEQYF.

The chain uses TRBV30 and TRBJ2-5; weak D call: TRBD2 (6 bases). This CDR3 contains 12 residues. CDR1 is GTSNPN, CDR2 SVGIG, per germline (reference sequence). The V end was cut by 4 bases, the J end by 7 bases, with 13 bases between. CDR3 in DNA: TGTGCCTGGAAGGAAGTGCGGGGGACCCAGTACTTC. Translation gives CAWKEVRGTQYF.

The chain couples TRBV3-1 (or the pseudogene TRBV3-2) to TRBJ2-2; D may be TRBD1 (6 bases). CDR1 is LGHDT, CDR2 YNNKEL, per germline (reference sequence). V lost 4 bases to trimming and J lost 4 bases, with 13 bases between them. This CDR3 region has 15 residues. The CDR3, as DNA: TGTGCCAGCAGCCGCCGGGACATCTTCACCGGGGAGCTGTTTTTT. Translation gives CASSRRDIFTGELFF.

The CDR3 spells CASSLRPILGTTKNTEAFF. The CDR3 nucleotides read TGTGCCAGCAGCTTAAGGCCGATTTTAGGGACAACAAAGAACACTGAAGCTTTCTTT. The chain is built from TRBV7-2 and TRBJ1-1; possibly TRBD1 for D (6 bases). Trimming stripped 2 bases from V and 1 base from J, with 23 bases between. The CDR3 sequence is 19 residues long. CDR1 SGHTA and CDR2 FQGNSA come from the germline V gene.

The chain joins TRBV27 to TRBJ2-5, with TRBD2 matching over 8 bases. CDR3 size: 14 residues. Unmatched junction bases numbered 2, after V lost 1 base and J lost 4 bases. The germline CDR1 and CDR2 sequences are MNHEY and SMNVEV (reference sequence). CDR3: CASSLFAGGETQYF. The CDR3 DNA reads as TGTGCCAGCAGTTTATTCGCGGGAGGAGAGACCCAGTACTTC.

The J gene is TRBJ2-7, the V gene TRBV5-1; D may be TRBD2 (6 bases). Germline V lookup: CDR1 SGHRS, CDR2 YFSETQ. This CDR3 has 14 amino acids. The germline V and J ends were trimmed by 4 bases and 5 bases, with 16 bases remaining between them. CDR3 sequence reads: CASSPGNGGDEQYF. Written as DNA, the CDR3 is TGCGCCAGCAGCCCGGGGAATGGAGGGGACGAGCAGTACTTC.

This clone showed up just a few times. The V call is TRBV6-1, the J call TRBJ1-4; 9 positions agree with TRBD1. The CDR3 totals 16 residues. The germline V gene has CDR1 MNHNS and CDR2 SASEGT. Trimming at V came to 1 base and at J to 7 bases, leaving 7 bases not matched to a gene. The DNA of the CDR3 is TGTGCCAGCAGTGAAGGAGTCGGGACAGGGCGTGAAAAACTGTTTTTT. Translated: CASSEGVGTGREKLFF.

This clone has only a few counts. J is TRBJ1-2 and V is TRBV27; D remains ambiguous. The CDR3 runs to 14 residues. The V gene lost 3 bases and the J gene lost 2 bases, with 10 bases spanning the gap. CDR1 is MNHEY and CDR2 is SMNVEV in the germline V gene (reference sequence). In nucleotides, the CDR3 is TGTGCCAGCAGTTTTGGCGGGGTGAACTATGGCTACACCTTC. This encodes CASSFGGVNYGYTF.

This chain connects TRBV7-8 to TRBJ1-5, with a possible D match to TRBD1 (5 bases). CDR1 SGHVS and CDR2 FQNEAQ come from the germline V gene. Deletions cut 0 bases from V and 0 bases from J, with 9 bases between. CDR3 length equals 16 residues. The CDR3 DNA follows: TGTGCCAGCAGCTTAGCCGCAGGGTATAGCAATCAGCCCCAGCATTTT. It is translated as CASSLAAGYSNQPQHF.

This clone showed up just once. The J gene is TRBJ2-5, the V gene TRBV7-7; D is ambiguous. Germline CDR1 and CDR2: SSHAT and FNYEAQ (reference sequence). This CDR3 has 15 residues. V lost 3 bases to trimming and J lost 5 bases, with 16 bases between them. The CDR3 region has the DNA TGTGCCAGCAGCTTGGGTCACGGGCCTTCGGAGACCCAGTACTTC. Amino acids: CASSLGHGPSETQYF.

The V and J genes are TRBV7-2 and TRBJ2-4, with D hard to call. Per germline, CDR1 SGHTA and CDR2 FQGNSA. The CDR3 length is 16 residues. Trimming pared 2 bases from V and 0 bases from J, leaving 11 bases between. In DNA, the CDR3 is TGTGCCAGCAGCTTACAGGCGGCTTTAGCCAAAAACATTCAGTACTTC. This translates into CASSLQAALAKNIQYF.

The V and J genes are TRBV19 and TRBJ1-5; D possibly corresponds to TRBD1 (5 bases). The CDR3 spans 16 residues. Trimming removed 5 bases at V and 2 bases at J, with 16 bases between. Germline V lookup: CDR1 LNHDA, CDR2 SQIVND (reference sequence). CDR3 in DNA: TGTGCCAGTAGTGCCTTCGGGACCTTAGGCAATCAGCCCCAGCATTTT. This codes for CASSAFGTLGNQPQHF.

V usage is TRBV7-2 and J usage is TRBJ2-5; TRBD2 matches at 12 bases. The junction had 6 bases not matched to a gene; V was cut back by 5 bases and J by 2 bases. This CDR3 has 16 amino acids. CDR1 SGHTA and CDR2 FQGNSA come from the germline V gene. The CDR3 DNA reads TGTGCCAGCAGCCAACGGACTAGCGGGAAACAAGAGACCCAGTACTTC. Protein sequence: CASSQRTSGKQETQYF.

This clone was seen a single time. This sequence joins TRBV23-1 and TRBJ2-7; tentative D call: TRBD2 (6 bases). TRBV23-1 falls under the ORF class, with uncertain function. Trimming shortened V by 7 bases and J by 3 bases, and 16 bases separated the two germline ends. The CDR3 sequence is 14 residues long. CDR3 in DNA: TGCGCCAGCACGGGAGTGCGGGATAACTACGAGCAGTACTTC. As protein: CASTGVRDNYEQYF.

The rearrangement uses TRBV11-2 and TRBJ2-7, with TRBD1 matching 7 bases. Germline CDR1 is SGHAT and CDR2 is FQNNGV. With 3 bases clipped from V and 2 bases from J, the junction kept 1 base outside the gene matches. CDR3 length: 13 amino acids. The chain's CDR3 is CASSLGTAYEQYF. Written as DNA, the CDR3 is TGTGCCAGCAGCTTGGGGACAGCCTACGAGCAGTACTTC.

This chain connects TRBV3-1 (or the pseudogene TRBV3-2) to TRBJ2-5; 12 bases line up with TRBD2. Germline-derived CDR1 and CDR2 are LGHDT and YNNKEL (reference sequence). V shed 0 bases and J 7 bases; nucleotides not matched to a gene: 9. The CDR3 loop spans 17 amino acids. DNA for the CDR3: TGTGCCAGCAGCCAAGAGGGGACTAGCGGGCCGTCCGGGACCCAGTACTTC. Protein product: CASSQEGTSGPSGTQYF.

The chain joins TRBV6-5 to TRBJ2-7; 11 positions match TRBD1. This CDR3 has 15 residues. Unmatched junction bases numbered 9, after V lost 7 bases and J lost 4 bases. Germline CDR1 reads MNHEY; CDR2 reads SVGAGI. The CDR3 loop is CASTSPGTGGYEQYF. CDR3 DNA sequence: TGTGCCAGCACCTCGCCTGGGACAGGGGGGTACGAGCAGTACTTC.

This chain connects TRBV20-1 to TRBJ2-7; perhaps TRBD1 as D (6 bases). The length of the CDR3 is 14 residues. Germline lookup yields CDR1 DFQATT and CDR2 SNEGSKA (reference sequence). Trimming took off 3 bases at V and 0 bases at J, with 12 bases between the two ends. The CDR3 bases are TGCAGTGCTAGTCAGGGGAAGGTCTCCTACGAGCAGTACTTC. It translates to CSASQGKVSYEQYF.

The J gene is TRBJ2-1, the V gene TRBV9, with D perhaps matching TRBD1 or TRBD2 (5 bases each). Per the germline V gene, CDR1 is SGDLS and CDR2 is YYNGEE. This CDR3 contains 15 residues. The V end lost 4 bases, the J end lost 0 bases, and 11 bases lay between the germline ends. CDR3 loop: CASSPGTISYNEQFF. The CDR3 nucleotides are TGTGCCAGCAGCCCCGGGACCATCTCCTACAATGAGCAGTTCTTC.

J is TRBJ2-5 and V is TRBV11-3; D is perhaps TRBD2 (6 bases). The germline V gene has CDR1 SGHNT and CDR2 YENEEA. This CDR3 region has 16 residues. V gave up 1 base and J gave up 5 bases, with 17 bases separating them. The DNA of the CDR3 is TGTGCCAGCAGCTTAGGTCTCAGTGGGAGGCGTGAGACCCAGTACTTC. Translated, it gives CASSLGLSGRRETQYF.

The CDR3 bases are TGCGCCAGCAGTGGGGCGGTACGAGGCCAAAAATATTTT. This gives the protein CASSGAVRGQKYF. This chain connects TRBV23-1 to TRBJ1-3; possibly TRBD1 for D (5 bases). TRBV23-1 counts as an open reading frame of uncertain function. The CDR3 spans 13 residues. V was clipped by 5 bases and J by 15 bases, with 20 bases between them.

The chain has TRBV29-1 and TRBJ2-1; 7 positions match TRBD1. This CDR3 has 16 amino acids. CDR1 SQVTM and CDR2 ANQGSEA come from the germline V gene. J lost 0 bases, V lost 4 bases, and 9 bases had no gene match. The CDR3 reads CSVGDSGGSSYNEQFF. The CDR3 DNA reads TGCAGCGTTGGGGATTCAGGGGGAAGCTCCTACAATGAGCAGTTCTTC.

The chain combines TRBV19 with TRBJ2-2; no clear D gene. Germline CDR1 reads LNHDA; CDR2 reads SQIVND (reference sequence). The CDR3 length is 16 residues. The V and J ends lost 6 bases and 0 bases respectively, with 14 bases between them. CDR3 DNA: TGTGCCAGTAGCGATTTGTTAGGTACGAACACCGGGGAGCTGTTTTTT. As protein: CASSDLLGTNTGELFF.

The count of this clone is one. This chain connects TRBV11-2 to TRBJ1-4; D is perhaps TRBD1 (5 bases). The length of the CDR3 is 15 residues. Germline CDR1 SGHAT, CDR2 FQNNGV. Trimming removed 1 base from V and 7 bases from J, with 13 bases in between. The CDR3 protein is CASSLVGAEGEKLFF. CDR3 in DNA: TGTGCCAGCAGCTTAGTTGGGGCGGAGGGTGAAAAACTGTTTTTT.